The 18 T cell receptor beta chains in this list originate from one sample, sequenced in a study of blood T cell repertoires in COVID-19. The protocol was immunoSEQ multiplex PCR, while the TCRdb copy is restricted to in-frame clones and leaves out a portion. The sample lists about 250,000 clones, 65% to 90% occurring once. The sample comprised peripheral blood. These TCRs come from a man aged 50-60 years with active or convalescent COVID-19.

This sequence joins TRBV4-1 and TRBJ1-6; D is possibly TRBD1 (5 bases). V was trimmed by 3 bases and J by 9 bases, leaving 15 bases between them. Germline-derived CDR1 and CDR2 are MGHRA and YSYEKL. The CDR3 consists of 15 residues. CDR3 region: CASSQHPGLVSPLHF. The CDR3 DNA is TGCGCCAGCAGCCAGCATCCAGGGTTAGTTTCACCCCTCCACTTT.

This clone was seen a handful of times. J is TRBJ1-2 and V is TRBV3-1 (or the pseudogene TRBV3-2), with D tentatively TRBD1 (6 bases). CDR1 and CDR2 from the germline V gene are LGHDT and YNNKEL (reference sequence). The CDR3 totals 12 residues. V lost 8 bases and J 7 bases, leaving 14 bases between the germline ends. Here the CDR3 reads CASSQGLVGYTF. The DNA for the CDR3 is TGTGCCAGCTCCCAGGGGTTGGTTGGCTACACCTTC.

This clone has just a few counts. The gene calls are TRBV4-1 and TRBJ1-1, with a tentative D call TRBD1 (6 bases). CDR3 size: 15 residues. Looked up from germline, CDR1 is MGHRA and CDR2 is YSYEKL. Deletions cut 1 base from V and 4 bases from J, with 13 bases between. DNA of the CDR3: TGCGCCAGCAGCCAAGGCTGGGGGCGAAGCACTGAAGCTTTCTTT. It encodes CASSQGWGRSTEAFF.

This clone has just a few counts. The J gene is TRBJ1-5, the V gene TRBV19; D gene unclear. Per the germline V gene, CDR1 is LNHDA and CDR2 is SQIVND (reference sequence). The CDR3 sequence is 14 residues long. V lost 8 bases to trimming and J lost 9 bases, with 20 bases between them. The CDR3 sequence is CASREEQFLRPQHF. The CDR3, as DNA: TGTGCCAGTCGCGAGGAGCAATTCTTAAGGCCCCAGCATTTT.

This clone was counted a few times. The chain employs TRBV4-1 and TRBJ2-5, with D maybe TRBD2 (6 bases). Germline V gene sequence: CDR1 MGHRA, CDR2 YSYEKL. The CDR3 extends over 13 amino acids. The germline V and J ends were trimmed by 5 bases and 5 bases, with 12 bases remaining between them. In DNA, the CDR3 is TGCGCCAGCAGCGGAGGGCCGGGCGAGACCCAGTACTTC. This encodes CASSGGPGETQYF.

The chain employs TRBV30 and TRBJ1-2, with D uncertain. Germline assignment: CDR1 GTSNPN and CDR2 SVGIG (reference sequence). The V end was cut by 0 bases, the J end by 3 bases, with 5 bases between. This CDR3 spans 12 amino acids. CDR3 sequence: CAWSVLYYGYTF. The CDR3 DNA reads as TGTGCCTGGAGTGTACTTTACTATGGCTACACCTTC. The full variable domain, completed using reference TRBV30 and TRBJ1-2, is SQTIHQWPATLVQPVGSPLSLECTVEGTSNPNLYWYRQAAGRGLQLLFYSVGIGQISSEVPQNLSASRPQDRQFILSSKKLLLSDSGFYLCAWSVLYYGYTFGSGTRLTVV.

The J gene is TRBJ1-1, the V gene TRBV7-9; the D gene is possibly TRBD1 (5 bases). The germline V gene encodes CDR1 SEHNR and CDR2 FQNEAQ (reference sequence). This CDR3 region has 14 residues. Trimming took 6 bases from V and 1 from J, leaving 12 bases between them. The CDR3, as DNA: TGTGCCAGCAGTCAAGGGGCGGCGAACACTGAAGCTTTCTTT. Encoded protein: CASSQGAANTEAFF. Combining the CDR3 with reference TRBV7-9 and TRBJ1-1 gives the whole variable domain DTGVSQNPRHKITKRGQNVTFRCDPISEHNRLYWYRQTLGQGPEFLTYFQNEAQLEKSRLLSDRFSAERPKGSFSTLEIQRTEQGDSAMYLCASSQGAANTEAFFGQGTRLTVV.

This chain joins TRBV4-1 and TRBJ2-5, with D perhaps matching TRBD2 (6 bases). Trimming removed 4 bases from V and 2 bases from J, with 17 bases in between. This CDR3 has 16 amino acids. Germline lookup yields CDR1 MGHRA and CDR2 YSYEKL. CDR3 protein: CASSRPGSGVQETQYF. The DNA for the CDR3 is TGCGCCAGCAGCCGTCCCGGGAGCGGAGTACAAGAGACCCAGTACTTC.

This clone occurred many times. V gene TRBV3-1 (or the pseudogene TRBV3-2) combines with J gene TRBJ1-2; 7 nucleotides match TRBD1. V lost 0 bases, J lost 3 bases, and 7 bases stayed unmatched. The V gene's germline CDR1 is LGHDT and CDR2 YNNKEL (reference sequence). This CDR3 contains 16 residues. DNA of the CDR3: TGTGCCAGCAGCCAAGATGCAGTTCAGGGGGACTATGGCTACACCTTC. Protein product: CASSQDAVQGDYGYTF.

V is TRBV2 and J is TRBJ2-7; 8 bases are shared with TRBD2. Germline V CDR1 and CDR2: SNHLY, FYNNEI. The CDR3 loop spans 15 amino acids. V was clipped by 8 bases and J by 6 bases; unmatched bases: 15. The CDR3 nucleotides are TGTGCCAGCCGGGGGGGCGGGAGTCCCCGAGGCGAGCAGTACTTC. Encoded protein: CASRGGGSPRGEQYF.

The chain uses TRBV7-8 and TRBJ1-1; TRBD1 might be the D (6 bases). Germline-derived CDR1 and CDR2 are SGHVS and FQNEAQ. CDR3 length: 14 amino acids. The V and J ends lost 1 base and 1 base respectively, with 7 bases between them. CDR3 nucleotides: TGTGCCAGCAGCTTAGGACAGGCGAACACTGAAGCTTTCTTT. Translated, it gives CASSLGQANTEAFF.

The CDR3 is CASSPPSHYEQYF. The CDR3 nucleotides read TGTGCCAGCAGCCCCCCAAGCCATTACGAGCAGTACTTC. V is TRBV5-6 and J is TRBJ2-7, with no clear D. Trimming pared 4 bases from V and 4 bases from J, leaving 12 bases between. The CDR3 spans 13 residues. Germline values: CDR1 SGHDT, CDR2 YYEEEE.

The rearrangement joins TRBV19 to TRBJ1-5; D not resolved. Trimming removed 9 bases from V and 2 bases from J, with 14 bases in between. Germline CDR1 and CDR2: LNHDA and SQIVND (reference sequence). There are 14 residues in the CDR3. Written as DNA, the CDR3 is TGTGCCAGCGAGTACTCACGGGGCAATCAGCCCCAGCATTTT. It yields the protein CASEYSRGNQPQHF.

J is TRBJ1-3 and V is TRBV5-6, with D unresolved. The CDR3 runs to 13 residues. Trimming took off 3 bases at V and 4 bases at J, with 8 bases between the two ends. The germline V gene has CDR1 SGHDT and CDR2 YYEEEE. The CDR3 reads CASSSWAGNTIYF. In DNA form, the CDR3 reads TGTGCCAGCAGCTCCTGGGCCGGAAACACCATATATTTT.

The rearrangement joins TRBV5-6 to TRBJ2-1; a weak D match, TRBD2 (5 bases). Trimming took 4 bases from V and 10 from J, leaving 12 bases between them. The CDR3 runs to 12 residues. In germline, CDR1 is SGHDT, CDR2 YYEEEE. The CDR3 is CASSPASGEQFF. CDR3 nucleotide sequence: TGTGCCAGCAGCCCCGCCTCGGGGGAGCAGTTCTTC.

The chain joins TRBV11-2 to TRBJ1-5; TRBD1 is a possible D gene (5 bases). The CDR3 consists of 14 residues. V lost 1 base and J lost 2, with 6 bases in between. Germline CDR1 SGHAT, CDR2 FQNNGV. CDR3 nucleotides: TGTGCCAGCAGCTTAGGGGGGGGCAATCAGCCCCAGCATTTT. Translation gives CASSLGGGNQPQHF.

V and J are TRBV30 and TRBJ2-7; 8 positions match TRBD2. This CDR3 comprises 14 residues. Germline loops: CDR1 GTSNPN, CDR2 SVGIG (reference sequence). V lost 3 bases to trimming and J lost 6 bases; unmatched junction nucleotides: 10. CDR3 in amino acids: CAWRRGGLPSEQYF. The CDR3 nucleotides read TGTGCCTGGAGACGGGGGGGGTTGCCCTCCGAGCAGTACTTC.

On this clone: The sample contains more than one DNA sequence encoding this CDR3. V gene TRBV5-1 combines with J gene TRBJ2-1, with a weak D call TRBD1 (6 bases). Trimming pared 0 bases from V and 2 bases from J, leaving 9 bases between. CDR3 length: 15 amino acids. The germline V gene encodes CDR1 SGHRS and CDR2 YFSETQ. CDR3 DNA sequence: TGCGCCAGCAGCTTGGAGGGGGAACCCTACAATGAGCAGTTCTTC. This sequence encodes CASSLEGEPYNEQFF.